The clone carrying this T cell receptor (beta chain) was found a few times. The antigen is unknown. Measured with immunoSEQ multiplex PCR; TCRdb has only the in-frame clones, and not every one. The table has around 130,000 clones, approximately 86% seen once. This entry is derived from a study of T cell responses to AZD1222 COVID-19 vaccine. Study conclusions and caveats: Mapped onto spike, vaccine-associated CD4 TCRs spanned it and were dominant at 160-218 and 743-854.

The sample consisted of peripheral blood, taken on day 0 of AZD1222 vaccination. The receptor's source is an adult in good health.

The CDR3 DNA follows: TGTGCCAGCTGTGGACTCATAGATACGCAGTATTTT. This translates into CASCGLIDTQYF. The chain joins TRBV2 to TRBJ2-3; TRBD2 might be the D (5 bases). Germline V gene lookup returns CDR1 SNHLY and CDR2 FYNNEI. CDR3 size: 12 residues. The V end lost 8 bases, the J end lost 5 bases, and 11 bases lay between the germline ends.